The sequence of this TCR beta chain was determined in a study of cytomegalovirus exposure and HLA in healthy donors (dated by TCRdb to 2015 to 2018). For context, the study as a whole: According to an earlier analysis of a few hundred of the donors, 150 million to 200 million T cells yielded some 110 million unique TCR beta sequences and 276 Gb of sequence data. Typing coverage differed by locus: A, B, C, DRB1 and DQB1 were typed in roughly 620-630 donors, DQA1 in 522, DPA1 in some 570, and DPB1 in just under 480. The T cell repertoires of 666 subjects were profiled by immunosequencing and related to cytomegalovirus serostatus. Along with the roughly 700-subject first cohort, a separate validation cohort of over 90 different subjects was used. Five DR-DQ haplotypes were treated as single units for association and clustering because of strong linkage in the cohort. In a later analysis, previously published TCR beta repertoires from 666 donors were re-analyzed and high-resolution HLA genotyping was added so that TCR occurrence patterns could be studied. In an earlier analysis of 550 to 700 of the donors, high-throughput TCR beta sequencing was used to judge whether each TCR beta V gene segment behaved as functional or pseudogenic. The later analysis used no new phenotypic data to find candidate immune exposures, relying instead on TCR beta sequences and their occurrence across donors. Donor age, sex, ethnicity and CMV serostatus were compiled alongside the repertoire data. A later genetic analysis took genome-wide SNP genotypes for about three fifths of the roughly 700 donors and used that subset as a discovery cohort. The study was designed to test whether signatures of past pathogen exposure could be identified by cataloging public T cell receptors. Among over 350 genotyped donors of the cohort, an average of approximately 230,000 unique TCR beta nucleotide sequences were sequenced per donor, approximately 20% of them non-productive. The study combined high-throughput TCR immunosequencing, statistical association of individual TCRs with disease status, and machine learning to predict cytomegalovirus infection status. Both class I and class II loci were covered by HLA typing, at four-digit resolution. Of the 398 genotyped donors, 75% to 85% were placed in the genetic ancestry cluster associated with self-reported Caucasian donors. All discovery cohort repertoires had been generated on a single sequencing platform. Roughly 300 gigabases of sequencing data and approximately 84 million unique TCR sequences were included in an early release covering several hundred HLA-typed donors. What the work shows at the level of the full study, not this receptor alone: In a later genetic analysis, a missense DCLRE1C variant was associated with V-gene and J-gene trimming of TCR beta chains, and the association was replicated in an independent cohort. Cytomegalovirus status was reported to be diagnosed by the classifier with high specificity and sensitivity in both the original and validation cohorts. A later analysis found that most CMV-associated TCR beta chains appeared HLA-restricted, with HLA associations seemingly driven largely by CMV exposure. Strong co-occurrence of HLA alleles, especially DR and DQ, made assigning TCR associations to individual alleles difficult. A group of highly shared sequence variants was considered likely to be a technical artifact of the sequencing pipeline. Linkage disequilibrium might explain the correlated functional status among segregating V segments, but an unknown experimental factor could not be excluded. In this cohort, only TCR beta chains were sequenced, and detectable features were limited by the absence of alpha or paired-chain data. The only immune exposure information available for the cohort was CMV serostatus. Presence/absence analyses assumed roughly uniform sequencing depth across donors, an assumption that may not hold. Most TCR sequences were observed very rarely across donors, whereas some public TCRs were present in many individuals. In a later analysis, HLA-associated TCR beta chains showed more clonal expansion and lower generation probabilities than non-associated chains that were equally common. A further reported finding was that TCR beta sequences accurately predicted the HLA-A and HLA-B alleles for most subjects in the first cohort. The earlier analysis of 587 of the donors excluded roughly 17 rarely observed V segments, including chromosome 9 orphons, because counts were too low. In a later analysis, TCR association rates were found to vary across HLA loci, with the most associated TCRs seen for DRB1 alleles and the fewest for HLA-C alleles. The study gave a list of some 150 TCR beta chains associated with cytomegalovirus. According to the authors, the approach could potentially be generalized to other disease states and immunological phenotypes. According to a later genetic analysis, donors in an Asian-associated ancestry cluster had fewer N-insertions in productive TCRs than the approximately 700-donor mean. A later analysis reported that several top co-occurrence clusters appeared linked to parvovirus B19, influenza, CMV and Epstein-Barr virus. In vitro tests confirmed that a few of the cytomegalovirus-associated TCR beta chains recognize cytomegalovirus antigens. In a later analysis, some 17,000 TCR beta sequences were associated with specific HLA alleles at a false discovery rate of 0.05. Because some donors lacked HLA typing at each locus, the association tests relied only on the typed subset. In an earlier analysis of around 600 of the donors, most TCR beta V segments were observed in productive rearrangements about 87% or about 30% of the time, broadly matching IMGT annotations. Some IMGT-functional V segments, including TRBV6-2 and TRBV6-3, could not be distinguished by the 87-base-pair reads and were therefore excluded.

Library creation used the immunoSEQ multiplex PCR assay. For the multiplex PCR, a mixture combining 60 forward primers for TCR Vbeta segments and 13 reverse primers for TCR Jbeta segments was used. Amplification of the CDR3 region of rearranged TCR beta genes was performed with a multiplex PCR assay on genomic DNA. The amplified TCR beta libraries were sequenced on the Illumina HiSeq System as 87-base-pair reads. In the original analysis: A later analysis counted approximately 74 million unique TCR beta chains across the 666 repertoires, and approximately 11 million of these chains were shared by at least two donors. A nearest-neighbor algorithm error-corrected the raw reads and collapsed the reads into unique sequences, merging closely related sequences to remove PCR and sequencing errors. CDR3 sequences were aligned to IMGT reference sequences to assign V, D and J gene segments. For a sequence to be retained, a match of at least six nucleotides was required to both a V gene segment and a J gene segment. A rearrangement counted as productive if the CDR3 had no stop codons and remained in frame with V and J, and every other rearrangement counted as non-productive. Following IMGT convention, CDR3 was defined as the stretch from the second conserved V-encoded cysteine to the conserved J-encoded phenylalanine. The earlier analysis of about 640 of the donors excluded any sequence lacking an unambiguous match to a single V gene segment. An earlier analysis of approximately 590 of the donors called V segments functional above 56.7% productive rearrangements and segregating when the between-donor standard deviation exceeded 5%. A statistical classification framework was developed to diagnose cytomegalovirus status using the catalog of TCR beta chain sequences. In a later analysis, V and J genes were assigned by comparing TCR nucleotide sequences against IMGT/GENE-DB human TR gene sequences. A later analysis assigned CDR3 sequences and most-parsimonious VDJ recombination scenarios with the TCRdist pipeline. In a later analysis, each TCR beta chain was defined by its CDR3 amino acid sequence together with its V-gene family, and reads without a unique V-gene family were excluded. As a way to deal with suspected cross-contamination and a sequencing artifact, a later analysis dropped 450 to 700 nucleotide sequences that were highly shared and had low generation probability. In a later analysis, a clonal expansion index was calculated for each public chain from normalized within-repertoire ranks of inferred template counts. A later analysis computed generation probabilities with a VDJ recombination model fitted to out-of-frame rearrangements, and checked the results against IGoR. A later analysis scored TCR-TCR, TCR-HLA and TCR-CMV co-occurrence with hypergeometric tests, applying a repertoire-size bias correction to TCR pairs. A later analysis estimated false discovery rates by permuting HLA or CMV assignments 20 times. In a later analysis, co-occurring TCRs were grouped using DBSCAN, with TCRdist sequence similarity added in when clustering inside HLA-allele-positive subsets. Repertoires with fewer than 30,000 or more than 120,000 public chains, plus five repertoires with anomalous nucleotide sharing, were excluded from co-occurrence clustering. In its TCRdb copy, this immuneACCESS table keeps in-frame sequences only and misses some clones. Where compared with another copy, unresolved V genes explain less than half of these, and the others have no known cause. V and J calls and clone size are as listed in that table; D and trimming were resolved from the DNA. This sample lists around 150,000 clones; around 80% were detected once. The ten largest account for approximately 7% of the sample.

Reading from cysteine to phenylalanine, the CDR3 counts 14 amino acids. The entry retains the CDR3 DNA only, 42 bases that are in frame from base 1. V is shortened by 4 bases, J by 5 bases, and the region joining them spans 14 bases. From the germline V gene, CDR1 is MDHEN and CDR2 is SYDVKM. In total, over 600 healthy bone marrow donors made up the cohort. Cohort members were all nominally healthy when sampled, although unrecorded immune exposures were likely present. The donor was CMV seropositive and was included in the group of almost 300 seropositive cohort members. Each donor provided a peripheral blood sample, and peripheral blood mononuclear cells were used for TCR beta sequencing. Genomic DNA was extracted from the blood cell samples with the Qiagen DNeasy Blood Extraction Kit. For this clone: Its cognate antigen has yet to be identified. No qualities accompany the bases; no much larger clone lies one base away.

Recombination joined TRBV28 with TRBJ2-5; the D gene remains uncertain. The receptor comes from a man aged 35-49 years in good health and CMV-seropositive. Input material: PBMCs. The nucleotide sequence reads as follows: TGTGCCAGCAGTTCGTGGCAGGTTAGGGAGACCCAGTACTTC. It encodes CASSSWQVRETQYF.